This T cell receptor (beta chain) was identified during a study of T cells in Graves' hyperthyroidism and ophthalmopathy. About the research overall: Peripheral blood collection took place at initial diagnosis, before any treatment. General observations from the study: Blood shared most expanded thyroid clonotypes above 0.001.

This clonotype occurred a few times. What it recognizes is unknown. Looked up from germline, CDR1 is SGDLS and CDR2 is YYNGEE. The CDR3 loop spans 15 amino acids. The V and J ends lost 4 bases and 3 bases, in that order; junction bases with no gene match: 6. Subjects aged 18 to 65 presented with newly diagnosed hyperthyroidism of less than 2 months' duration. Clinical symptoms, serum thyroxine, TRAb, thyroid ultrasound and orbital computed tomography established diagnosis. TCR beta CDR3 region amplification was performed from RNA transcripts. Primed by the HTBI set, a first-round RT-PCR was run on the TCR CDR3. Via MiXCR, TCRdb re-called the multiplex PCR reads, giving one row per CDR3 protein. Of about 480,000 distinct CDR3 sequences in the sample, 13% to 15% were seen once.

Sequencing was done on a sample of blood. This chain connects TRBV9 to TRBJ1-4; 7 bases are a match to TRBD1. The TCR was taken from a woman younger than 30 with Graves' hyperthyroidism. CDR3 coding DNA: TGTGCCAGCAGCCCAGAGGGACAGTCTAATGAAAAACTGTTTTTT. It is translated as CASSPEGQSNEKLFF.